This entry concerns a single T cell receptor (beta chain). The record originates from a study of blood T cell repertoires in COVID-19. Overall study context: Samples of COVID-19 (acute and convalescent) were obtained from the United States, Italy and Spain. From T cells, B-cell-depleted T cells, or PBMCs came the material, which was cDNA or gDNA.

There are 14 residues in the CDR3. Germline V gene data show CDR1 as SGHTA and CDR2 as FQGTGA. The V end lost 3 bases, the J end lost 6 bases, and 14 bases lay between the germline ends. Followed longitudinally, the Seattle patients had been enrolled during active infection. Per the study methods: By means of reference gene primer amplification, nucleated cell counts were estimated. Profiling relied on immunoSEQ multiplex PCR, and the TCRdb table lists in-frame clones only, not all of them. V, J and clone size reflect that table, while D and trimming were determined from the DNA. The table lists roughly 58,000 clones, about 81% of them singletons.

The chain links TRBV7-3 to TRBJ1-1; TRBD1 is a possible D gene (5 bases). This TCR was sampled from a man aged 55 to 69 with COVID-19, enrolled during active disease. The sequenced sample was peripheral blood. The CDR3 nucleotides read TGTGCCAGCAGCTTTACCGGGGGGTCAGCTGAAGCTTTCTTT. Protein product: CASSFTGGSAEAFF.